This section outlines one T cell receptor beta chain sequence together with its context. This record comes from a study of blood T cell repertoires in COVID-19. This CDR3 is built from 15 residues. Germline loops: CDR1 LGHDT, CDR2 YNNKEL (reference sequence). The V and J ends lost 4 bases and 0 bases respectively, with 9 bases between them. Only in-frame clones appear in the TCRdb table, and some are missing; sequencing was by immunoSEQ multiplex PCR. The table shows 150,000 or so clones, with over 75% occurring only once. The receptor comes from a man aged 45-65 years who had recovered from COVID-19. The sequencing sample was made of PBMCs or T cells enriched from blood (not recorded which). The V and J genes are TRBV3-1 (or the pseudogene TRBV3-2) and TRBJ2-2, with a possible D match to TRBD2 (6 bases). CDR3 protein: CASSPGLANTGELFF. The CDR3 region has the DNA TGTGCCAGCAGCCCGGGACTTGCGAACACCGGGGAGCTGTTTTTT.